This entry lists 11 T cell receptor beta chains sequenced from one sample in a study of blood T cell repertoires in COVID-19. Clones were sequenced by immunoSEQ multiplex PCR, and TCRdb holds only the in-frame ones, with some missing. The sample contains about 400,000 clones, more than 75% of which appear only once. The source material was PBMCs or T cells enriched from blood (not recorded which). Every receptor here comes from a woman aged 30 to 39 with acute COVID-19.

The V gene is TRBV7-3, the J gene TRBJ2-1; TRBD1 might be the D (5 bases). The V end was cut by 5 bases, the J end by 2 bases, with 16 bases between. Germline-derived CDR1 and CDR2 are SGHTA and FQGTGA. The CDR3 sequence is 16 residues long. CDR3 sequence reads: CASSLSPGRAYNEQFF. CDR3 bases: TGTGCCAGCAGCCTCTCCCCAGGGCGAGCCTACAATGAGCAGTTCTTC.

In its sample, this clone was seen once. The rearrangement uses TRBV9 and TRBJ1-2; 9 bases map to TRBD1. The CDR3 runs 14 residues. V dropped 3 bases and J dropped 3; count of bases not matched to a gene: 3. The germline V gene encodes CDR1 SGDLS and CDR2 YYNGEE. CDR3 sequence: CASSAQGAHYGYTF. For the CDR3, the DNA is TGTGCCAGCAGCGCACAGGGGGCCCACTATGGCTACACCTTC.

The chain carries TRBV19 and TRBJ2-1, with 8 bases identical to TRBD2. CDR3 length: 15 amino acids. CDR1 is LNHDA and CDR2 is SQIVND in the germline V gene (reference sequence). V dropped 3 bases and J dropped 2; count of bases not matched to a gene: 3. Here the CDR3 reads CASSIERGTYNEQFF. CDR3 nucleotide sequence: TGTGCCAGTAGTATCGAGCGGGGGACCTACAATGAGCAGTTCTTC.

V is TRBV27 and J is TRBJ2-1, with D perhaps matching TRBD2 (6 bases). CDR1 is MNHEY, CDR2 SMNVEV, per germline (reference sequence). This CDR3 contains 14 residues. Trimming pared 8 bases from V and 4 bases from J, leaving 15 bases between. The CDR3 coding sequence is TGTGCCAGCGCTCGTCTGGAGGGGTACAATGAGCAGTTCTTC. Encoded protein: CASARLEGYNEQFF.

This chain uses TRBV24-1 with TRBJ2-6, with D possibly TRBD1 on 5 matching bases. The CDR3 loop spans 20 amino acids. The V end was cut by 8 bases, the J end by 0 bases, with 25 bases between. Per germline, CDR1 KGHDR and CDR2 SFDVKD. Here the CDR3 DNA reads TGTGCCACCAAGCCTCCGATCCCGACCAGGGCGGTCTCTGGGGCCAACGTCCTGACTTTC. Its translation is CATKPPIPTRAVSGANVLTF.

The chain combines TRBV7-9 with TRBJ2-1; possible D gene TRBD1, 5 bases. This CDR3 contains 16 residues. Trimming pared 5 bases from V and 3 bases from J, leaving 17 bases between. Germline loops: CDR1 SEHNR, CDR2 FQNEAQ (reference sequence). CDR3 bases: TGTGCCAGCAGCAGAAGGACACTGGCCCTCTACAATGAGCAGTTCTTC. The encoded protein is CASSRRTLALYNEQFF.

The rearrangement joins TRBV7-2 to TRBJ1-3, with 7 bases fitting TRBD1. V was pared by 3 bases and J by 2 bases, with 4 bases of the junction left unmatched. Germline lookup yields CDR1 SGHTA and CDR2 FQGNSA. The CDR3 has 15 amino acids. The CDR3 nucleotides read TGTGCCAGCAGCTTGACCAGGGGGACTGGAAACACCATATATTTT. It translates to CASSLTRGTGNTIYF.

The rearrangement links TRBV25-1 to TRBJ2-7; no firm D call. The V and J ends lost 4 bases and 2 bases respectively, with 6 bases between them. Germline assignment: CDR1 MGHDK and CDR2 SYGVNS. CDR3 length equals 12 residues. CDR3 sequence: CASSGPTYEQYF. The CDR3 coding sequence is TGTGCCAGCAGTGGGCCGACCTACGAGCAGTACTTC.

This clone has more than one count but fewer than ten. The chain joins TRBV5-5 to TRBJ1-4; possibly TRBD1 for D (5 bases). The germline V and J ends were trimmed by 1 base and 5 bases, with 12 bases remaining between them. CDR3 length: 15 residues. Germline-derived CDR1 and CDR2 are SGHKS and YYEKEE (reference sequence). The DNA of the CDR3 is TGTGCCAGCAGCTTGAACTACAGGATGAATGAAAAACTGTTTTTT. This translates into CASSLNYRMNEKLFF. Based on the CDR3 plus reference TRBV5-5 and TRBJ1-4, the full variable domain is DAGVTQSPTHLIKTRGQQVTLRCSPISGHKSVSWYQQVLGQGPQFIFQYYEKEERGRGNFPDRFSARQFPNYSSELNVNALLLGDSALYLCASSLNYRMNEKLFFGSGTQLSVL.

The chain links TRBV20-1 to TRBJ2-7; the D gene is possibly TRBD1 (5 bases). Per the germline V gene, CDR1 is DFQATT and CDR2 is SNEGSKA (reference sequence). The CDR3 totals 11 residues. V was shortened by 3 bases and J by 6 bases, with 9 bases between the two germline ends. CDR3 amino acids: CSARQGSEQYF. The CDR3 DNA reads as TGCAGTGCTAGGCAGGGTAGCGAGCAGTACTTC.

V gene TRBV30 combines with J gene TRBJ1-2; D is unresolved. The CDR3 totals 13 residues. Looked up from germline, CDR1 is GTSNPN and CDR2 is SVGIG (reference sequence). V was cut by 0 bases and J by 8 bases, with 13 bases left in between. The CDR3: CAWSVQSLLGYTF. The CDR3 DNA sequence: TGTGCCTGGAGTGTACAAAGTCTCTTGGGCTACACCTTC.